These 21 T cell receptor beta chains came from one sample sequenced in a study of Ad26.COV2.S vaccination and SARS-CoV-2 variants. Specified treatment: roughly 19 received Ad26.COV2.S at low or high dose, single or two shots; roughly five received placebo; per-sample allocation not given. Material that was analyzed had been drawn on day 63 after the first vaccine or placebo injection. Clones were sequenced by immunoSEQ multiplex PCR, and TCRdb holds only the in-frame ones, with some missing. The data contain 400,000 or so clones, 75% to 90% of them singletons. The material was peripheral blood, obtained in a trial of Ad26.COV2.S vaccine versus placebo. The receptor source for this set is a person between 18 and 65 years old who received the Ad26.COV2.S COVID-19 vaccine or a placebo.

This chain joins TRBV19 and TRBJ2-2, with unresolved D. V was trimmed by 5 bases and J by 0 bases, leaving 7 bases between them. This CDR3 is built from 14 residues. Per the germline V gene, CDR1 is LNHDA and CDR2 is SQIVND (reference sequence). CDR3: CASSGDANTGELFF. The CDR3 nucleotides read TGTGCCAGTAGTGGAGATGCGAACACCGGGGAGCTGTTTTTT.

The chain uses TRBV10-3 and TRBJ1-2, with 10 positions matching TRBD1. Germline V CDR1 and CDR2: ENHRY, SYGVKD. The CDR3 extends over 14 amino acids. The trim removed 6 bases at V and 3 bases at J, leaving 4 bases unmatched. This chain's CDR3 is CAIRRDRGDYGYTF. CDR3 bases: TGTGCCATCAGAAGGGACAGGGGAGACTATGGCTACACCTTC.

The rearrangement joins TRBV20-1 to TRBJ2-5; no reliable D call. This CDR3 spans 11 amino acids. The germline V and J ends were trimmed by 0 bases and 5 bases, with 4 bases remaining between them. The germline gives CDR1 DFQATT, CDR2 SNEGSKA (reference sequence). The CDR3 is CSARDLETQYF. The CDR3 coding sequence is TGCAGTGCTAGAGATCTGGAGACCCAGTACTTC.

The chain joins TRBV3-1 (or the pseudogene TRBV3-2) to TRBJ1-6; TRBD1 matches 10 bases. V shed 2 bases and J 7 bases; nucleotides not matched to a gene: 5. This CDR3 contains 16 residues. Germline V gene data show CDR1 as LGHDT and CDR2 as YNNKEL (reference sequence). This chain's CDR3 is CASSQLRTGGNSPLHF. Written as DNA, the CDR3 is TGTGCCAGCAGCCAATTAAGGACAGGGGGGAATTCACCCCTCCACTTT.

The chain uses TRBV7-2 and TRBJ2-7; D remains unclear. Trimming stripped 1 base from V and 2 bases from J, with 12 bases between. Germline lookup yields CDR1 SGHTA and CDR2 FQGNSA. This CDR3 contains 15 residues. The CDR3 coding sequence is TGTGCCAGCAGCTTAGACCTGGGTGGACCCTACGAGCAGTACTTC. This translates into CASSLDLGGPYEQYF.

The chain employs TRBV6-5 and TRBJ2-7; D might be TRBD2 (7 bases). CDR3 length equals 11 residues. V lost 10 bases and J 9 bases, leaving 16 bases between the germline ends. CDR1 and CDR2 from the germline V gene are MNHEY and SVGAGI. Written as DNA, the CDR3 is TGTGCCACCCACGGGGGCGGGAGGCAGTACTTC. Protein: CATHGGGRQYF.

The chain recombines TRBV4-1 with TRBJ2-2; D remains ambiguous. The V end was cut by 1 base, the J end by 1 base, with 10 bases between. Germline assignment: CDR1 MGHRA and CDR2 YSYEKL. This CDR3 has 16 amino acids. CDR3 DNA: TGCGCCAGCAGCCAAGGGCGGAAAGGGAACACCGGGGAGCTGTTTTTT. Residues: CASSQGRKGNTGELFF.

This chain joins TRBV3-1 (or the pseudogene TRBV3-2) and TRBJ1-5; a possible D gene is TRBD1 (6 bases). Trimming cost V 4 bases and J 0 bases, with 10 bases left between them. This CDR3 has 15 amino acids. Germline loops: CDR1 LGHDT, CDR2 YNNKEL (reference sequence). This CDR3 is CASSPGHDSNQPQHF. CDR3 coding DNA: TGTGCCAGCAGCCCGGGACACGATAGCAATCAGCCCCAGCATTTT.

The CDR3: CATSRDTKGAASPLHF. In DNA, the CDR3 is TGTGCCACCAGCAGAGATACGAAGGGCGCTGCTTCACCCCTCCACTTT. The chain recombines TRBV15 with TRBJ1-6; D is unclear. The CDR3 sequence is 16 residues long. V was cut by 0 bases and J by 9 bases, with 15 bases left in between. Germline V gene sequence: CDR1 LNHNV, CDR2 YYDKDF (reference sequence). Full variable domain (outside the CDR3, taken from reference TRBV15 and TRBJ1-6): DAMVIQNPRYQVTQFGKPVTLSCSQTLNHNVMYWYQQKSSQAPKLLFHYYDKDFNNEADTPDNFQSRRPNTSFCFLDIRSPGLGDTAMYLCATSRDTKGAASPLHFGNGTRLTVT.

This chain uses TRBV19 with TRBJ2-6; 8 bases fit TRBD1. The germline CDR1 and CDR2 sequences are LNHDA and SQIVND (reference sequence). The CDR3 has 14 residues. V gave up 7 bases and J gave up 3 bases; unmatched junction bases: 2. The CDR3 nucleotides are TGTGCCAGTATCGGACAGGGTGGGGCCAACGTCCTGACTTTC. This codes for CASIGQGGANVLTF.

This chain connects TRBV5-5 to TRBJ1-3; D ambiguous. V lost 1 base and J lost 8, with 13 bases in between. The CDR3 loop spans 14 amino acids. In germline, CDR1 is SGHKS, CDR2 YYEKEE (reference sequence). The CDR3 DNA follows: TGTGCCAGCAGCTTGCAGTATGATGGTGACACCATATATTTT. Its protein is CASSLQYDGDTIYF.

The chain carries TRBV19 and TRBJ2-3; 12 bases map to TRBD2. Germline CDR1 LNHDA, CDR2 SQIVND (reference sequence). The CDR3 runs to 18 residues. V was clipped by 2 bases and J by 1 base; unmatched bases: 7. The CDR3 here is CASSISGWTSGGTDTQYF. The DNA for the CDR3 is TGTGCCAGTAGTATAAGTGGCTGGACTAGCGGGGGCACAGATACGCAGTATTTT.

The rearrangement uses TRBV4-2 and TRBJ2-1; D remains ambiguous. This CDR3 has 15 amino acids. The ends were cut back, 0 bases at V and 5 bases at J, with 11 bases in the middle. The germline V gene has CDR1 LGHNA and CDR2 YNFKEQ. The CDR3 is CASSQDQVRDNEQFF. The CDR3 DNA is TGTGCCAGCAGCCAAGATCAAGTTAGGGACAATGAGCAGTTCTTC.

The chain joins TRBV7-8 to TRBJ2-1; TRBD2 matches at 11 bases. CDR3 length equals 14 residues. Germline values: CDR1 SGHVS, CDR2 FQNEAQ. The ends lost 8 bases at V and 7 bases at J; junction bases unmatched: 7. The CDR3 loop is CASRPSGGFNEQFF. CDR3 nucleotide sequence: TGTGCCAGCCGCCCTAGCGGGGGGTTTAATGAGCAGTTCTTC.

The chain is built from TRBV29-1 and TRBJ1-2; TRBD1 matches 7 bases. CDR1 SQVTM and CDR2 ANQGSEA come from the germline V gene. With 7 bases clipped from V and 6 bases from J, the junction kept 5 bases outside the gene matches. The CDR3 contains 11 residues. This CDR3 is CSAGQVDGYTF. CDR3 DNA: TGCAGCGCAGGACAGGTCGATGGCTACACCTTC.

The chain couples TRBV6-5 to TRBJ2-2; a possible D gene is TRBD1 (5 bases). The CDR3 totals 15 residues. Germline V gene sequence: CDR1 MNHEY, CDR2 SVGAGI. The germline V and J ends were trimmed by 10 bases and 1 base, with 16 bases remaining between them. The DNA of the CDR3 is TGTGCCACCCGAAGGGGAACGGTGAACACCGGGGAGCTGTTTTTT. Translation gives CATRRGTVNTGELFF.

This rearrangement joins TRBV9 to TRBJ2-1; the D is unclear. This CDR3 has 12 amino acids. Looked up from germline, CDR1 is SGDLS and CDR2 is YYNGEE. Deletions cut 2 bases from V and 7 bases from J, with 7 bases between. The CDR3, as DNA: TGTGCCAGCAGCGTTTCAAGTAATGAGCAGTTCTTC. Residues: CASSVSSNEQFF.

The V call is TRBV7-2, the J call TRBJ1-1; unclear D gene. With 5 bases removed from V and 6 bases from J, the gap between germline ends came to 19 bases. The CDR3 covers 15 residues. The germline V gene has CDR1 SGHTA and CDR2 FQGNSA. CDR3 sequence reads: CASSPSFNRQSEAFF. The CDR3 DNA follows: TGTGCCAGCAGCCCCAGTTTTAACCGGCAATCTGAAGCTTTCTTT.

The rearrangement links TRBV13 to TRBJ2-3; TRBD2 might be the D (7 bases). CDR3 length: 15 amino acids. Germline CDR1 reads PRHDT; CDR2 reads FYEKMQ (reference sequence). V was pared by 7 bases and J by 2 bases, with 16 bases between. The CDR3 sequence is CASNLKGGFTDTQYF. DNA of the CDR3: TGTGCCAGCAATCTGAAGGGGGGGTTCACAGATACGCAGTATTTT.

This chain uses TRBV9 with TRBJ1-4; D unclear. The V end was cut by 0 bases, the J end by 4 bases, with 10 bases between. The CDR3 totals 15 residues. Per the germline V gene, CDR1 is SGDLS and CDR2 is YYNGEE. CDR3 in amino acids: CASSVEAGFNEKLFF. The CDR3 nucleotides are TGTGCCAGCAGCGTAGAGGCGGGGTTTAATGAAAAACTGTTTTTT.

V and J are TRBV25-1 and TRBJ2-5, with 7 positions matching TRBD1. CDR3 length equals 14 residues. V lost 5 bases, J lost 1 base, and 4 bases stayed unmatched. Per the germline V gene, CDR1 is MGHDK and CDR2 is SYGVNS. For the CDR3, the DNA is TGTGCCAGCAGTAAACAGGGGCTCCAAGAGACCCAGTACTTC. This sequence encodes CASSKQGLQETQYF. Full variable domain (missing parts from reference TRBV25-1 and TRBJ2-5): EADIYQTPRYLVIGTGKKITLECSQTMGHDKMYWYQQDPGMELHLIHYSYGVNSTEKGDLSSESTVSRIRTEHFPLTLESARPSHTSQYLCASSKQGLQETQYFGPGTRLLVL.